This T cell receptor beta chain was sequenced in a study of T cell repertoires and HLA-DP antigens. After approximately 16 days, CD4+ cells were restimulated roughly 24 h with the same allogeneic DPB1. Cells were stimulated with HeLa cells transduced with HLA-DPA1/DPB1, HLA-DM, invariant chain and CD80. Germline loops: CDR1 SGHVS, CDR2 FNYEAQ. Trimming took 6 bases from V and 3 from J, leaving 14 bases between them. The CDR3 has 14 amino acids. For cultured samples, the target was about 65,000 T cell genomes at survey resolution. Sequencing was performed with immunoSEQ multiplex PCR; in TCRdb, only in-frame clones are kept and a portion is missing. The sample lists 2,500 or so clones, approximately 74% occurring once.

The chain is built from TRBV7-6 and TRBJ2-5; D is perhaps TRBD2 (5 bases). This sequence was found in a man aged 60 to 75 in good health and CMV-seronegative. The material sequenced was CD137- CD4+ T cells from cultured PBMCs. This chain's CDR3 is CASSSRGFEETQYF. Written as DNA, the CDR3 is TGTGCCAGCAGTTCCCGGGGTTTCGAAGAGACCCAGTACTTC. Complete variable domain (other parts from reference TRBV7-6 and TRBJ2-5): GAGVSQSPRYKVTKRGQDVALRCDPISGHVSLYWYRQALGQGPEFLTYFNYEAQQDKSGLPNDRFSAERPEGSISTLTIQRTEQRDSAMYRCASSSRGFEETQYFGPGTRLLVL.